One sample yielded the 19 T cell receptor beta chains listed below, sequenced in a study of T cell changes during pregnancy in multiple sclerosis. Method: immunoSEQ multiplex PCR; TCRdb's copy keeps in-frame clones and lacks some. The sample lists around 30,000 clones, roughly 90% occurring once. This specimen was CD4+ T cells from peripheral blood mononuclear cells, taken in the third trimester of pregnancy. Receptors originate from a female donor in good health, enrolled as a control in a pregnancy study.

The chain uses TRBV7-2 and TRBJ2-3; 9 nucleotides match TRBD2. This CDR3 is 15 amino acids long. Germline CDR1 SGHTA, CDR2 FQGNSA. J gave up 5 bases and V 1 base, and 4 bases lay outside the gene matches. CDR3: CASSLGGSGGDTQYF. The CDR3 DNA reads as TGTGCCAGCAGCTTAGGCGGTAGCGGGGGAGATACGCAGTATTTT.

The chain links TRBV19 to TRBJ2-1, with 7 bases aligning to TRBD1. CDR3 length: 14 residues. The trim removed 5 bases at V and 8 bases at J, leaving 9 bases unmatched. The germline V gene encodes CDR1 LNHDA and CDR2 SQIVND (reference sequence). CDR3 in DNA: TGTGCCAGTAGTCGCAAGGACAGGTCCTATGAGCAGTTCTTC. This sequence encodes CASSRKDRSYEQFF. Looking up the rest from reference TRBV19 and TRBJ2-1 gives the full variable domain: DGGITQSPKYLFRKEGQNVTLSCEQNLNHDAMYWYRQDPGQGLRLIYYSQIVNDFQKGDIAEGYSVSREKKESFPLTVTSAQKNPTAFYLCASSRKDRSYEQFFGPGTRLTVL.

CDR3 protein: CASSLGLAEKGGELFF. The DNA for the CDR3 is TGTGCCAGCAGCTTAGGGCTAGCGGAAAAGGGCGGGGAGCTGTTTTTT. This chain uses TRBV11-2 with TRBJ2-2; 7 bases match TRBD2. Per germline, CDR1 SGHAT and CDR2 FQNNGV. This CDR3 region has 16 residues. V lost 1 base and J lost 7; bases outside the gene matches: 9.

CDR3 sequence (DNA): TGTGCCAGCAGCTTAGTCACGGGTTTCGGGGGCTACACCTTC. This gives the protein CASSLVTGFGGYTF. This sequence joins TRBV11-2 and TRBJ1-2; no firm D call. Germline values: CDR1 SGHAT, CDR2 FQNNGV. Trimming cost V 1 base and J 8 bases, with 14 bases left between them. This CDR3 has 14 residues.

The chain has TRBV19 and TRBJ1-3, with no clear D. The V end lost 5 bases, the J end lost 0 bases, and 11 bases lay between the germline ends. Germline loops: CDR1 LNHDA, CDR2 SQIVND (reference sequence). The CDR3 spans 15 residues. In nucleotides, the CDR3 is TGTGCCAGTAGTCTCCAGGCCGGCTCTGGAAACACCATATATTTT. Protein: CASSLQAGSGNTIYF.

This clone appeared a single time. This rearrangement joins TRBV30 to TRBJ2-3; 7 bases line up with TRBD1. CDR3 length: 13 residues. Germline lookup yields CDR1 GTSNPN and CDR2 SVGIG (reference sequence). The CDR3: CAKKGAYTDTQYF. The CDR3 nucleotides read TGTGCTAAAAAGGGGGCATACACAGATACGCAGTATTTT.

The chain links TRBV5-1 to TRBJ2-5; 11 bases are a match to TRBD2. Germline-derived CDR1 and CDR2 are SGHRS and YFSETQ. The CDR3 spans 16 residues. Germline trimming cut 0 bases from V and 1 base from J; bases unmatched to any gene: 2. The CDR3 sequence is CASSLALAGGQETQYF. The DNA for the CDR3 is TGCGCCAGCAGCTTGGCGCTAGCGGGAGGCCAAGAGACCCAGTACTTC.

The chain is built from TRBV27 and TRBJ2-7; maybe TRBD2 (6 bases). The CDR3 is 16 amino acids. CDR1 MNHEY and CDR2 SMNVEV come from the germline V gene (reference sequence). V dropped 2 bases and J dropped 6 bases, with 20 bases sitting between them. CDR3 in DNA: TGTGCCAGCAGTTTAATCTTGGGGGGATCTATAGGCGAGCAGTACTTC. Its protein product is CASSLILGGSIGEQYF.

The chain links TRBV11-3 to TRBJ2-5; D is possibly TRBD2 (6 bases). The V and J ends lost 1 base and 5 bases respectively, with 11 bases between them. Germline CDR1 and CDR2: SGHNT and YENEEA. The CDR3 covers 14 residues. The CDR3 coding sequence is TGTGCCAGCAGCTTAGTCGGACTACAGGAGACCCAGTACTTC. Protein sequence: CASSLVGLQETQYF.

This clone was seen a single time. The rearrangement links TRBV19 to TRBJ1-1; 8 bases map to TRBD1. This CDR3 spans 16 amino acids. Trimming took 4 bases from V and 2 from J; bases not matched to a gene: 9. Per the germline V gene, CDR1 is LNHDA and CDR2 is SQIVND (reference sequence). The CDR3 bases are TGTGCCAGTAGTACAAGGACAGGGCTGGGAAACACTGAAGCTTTCTTT. It encodes CASSTRTGLGNTEAFF.

In this sample, this clone turned up a few times. The chain combines TRBV5-5 with TRBJ1-5; D is perhaps TRBD1 (5 bases). Trimming pared 4 bases from V and 4 bases from J, leaving 12 bases between. The CDR3 sequence is 14 residues long. The germline CDR1 and CDR2 sequences are SGHKS and YYEKEE (reference sequence). The CDR3 protein is CASSPTGYNQPQHF. The CDR3 nucleotides are TGTGCCAGCAGCCCAACAGGCTATAATCAGCCCCAGCATTTT.

The chain joins TRBV19 to TRBJ1-4; 7 bases are a match to TRBD1. Germline trimming cut 7 bases from V and 12 bases from J; bases unmatched to any gene: 14. The CDR3 is 14 residues long. CDR1 and CDR2 (germline): LNHDA, SQIVND (reference sequence). For the CDR3, the DNA is TGTGCCAGTAAACAAGGGGGCCCATTCTCGGAACTGTTTTTT. Its translation: CASKQGGPFSELFF.

This chain joins TRBV9 and TRBJ2-1; tentative D call: TRBD2 (7 bases). Germline V lookup: CDR1 SGDLS, CDR2 YYNGEE. Trimming took 0 bases from V and 7 from J, leaving 14 bases between them. The CDR3 is made up of 15 amino acids. In DNA, the CDR3 is TGTGCCAGCAGCGTAGGGGGGGGAGGGGGAAATGAGCAGTTCTTC. This encodes CASSVGGGGGNEQFF. Full variable domain (remainder filled in from reference TRBV9 and TRBJ2-1): DSGVTQTPKHLITATGQRVTLRCSPRSGDLSVYWYQQSLDQGLQFLIQYYNGEERAKGNILERFSAQQFPDLHSELNLSSLELGDSALYFCASSVGGGGGNEQFFGPGTRLTVL.

This rearrangement joins TRBV5-1 to TRBJ1-1; D remains ambiguous. The length of the CDR3 is 15 residues. Deletions cut 0 bases from V and 1 base from J, with 10 bases between. Germline values: CDR1 SGHRS, CDR2 YFSETQ. CDR3 amino acids: CASSLVAGSNTEAFF. CDR3 DNA: TGCGCCAGCAGCTTGGTGGCAGGATCGAACACTGAAGCTTTCTTT.

CDR3 amino acids: CASRLAGEADTQYF. CDR3 nucleotides: TGTGCCAGCCGGCTAGCGGGAGAGGCAGATACGCAGTATTTT. This chain joins TRBV6-4 and TRBJ2-3; 10 positions match TRBD2. Germline assignment: CDR1 MRHNA and CDR2 SNTAGT. This CDR3 comprises 14 residues. Germline trimming cut 8 bases from V and 4 bases from J; bases unmatched to any gene: 6.

The chain combines TRBV7-9 with TRBJ1-1; D gene unclear. Looked up from germline, CDR1 is SEHNR and CDR2 is FQNEAQ (reference sequence). The CDR3 consists of 13 residues. V lost 5 bases, J lost 2 bases, and 9 bases lay in between. CDR3 region: CASSREVNTEAFF. The CDR3 region has the DNA TGTGCCAGCAGCCGGGAAGTCAACACTGAAGCTTTCTTT. Full variable domain (remainder filled in from reference TRBV7-9 and TRBJ1-1): DTGVSQNPRHKITKRGQNVTFRCDPISEHNRLYWYRQTLGQGPEFLTYFQNEAQLEKSRLLSDRFSAERPKGSFSTLEIQRTEQGDSAMYLCASSREVNTEAFFGQGTRLTVV.

In this sample, this clone turned up a few times. The V gene is TRBV19, the J gene TRBJ2-4; 7 nucleotides align to TRBD1. Per the germline V gene, CDR1 is LNHDA and CDR2 is SQIVND (reference sequence). The CDR3 has 14 residues. Trimming cost V 6 bases and J 5 bases; bases outside gene matches: 7. As DNA, the CDR3 is TGTGCCAGTAGCCAATCGGGACAGCAAAACATTCAGTACTTC. Translating gives CASSQSGQQNIQYF.

The chain couples TRBV4-3 to TRBJ1-6, with TRBD1 as a possible D gene (5 bases). Per germline, CDR1 LGHNA and CDR2 YSLEER. The CDR3 is 16 residues long. V lost 4 bases to trimming and J lost 1 base, with 11 bases between them. CDR3 sequence (DNA): TGCGCCAGCAGCCGGGAGGGGTGGTCCTATAATTCACCCCTCCACTTT. It encodes CASSREGWSYNSPLHF.

The rearrangement links TRBV11-1 to TRBJ2-7; a possible D gene is TRBD1 (6 bases). Germline loops: CDR1 SGHAT, CDR2 FQDESV (reference sequence). The CDR3 contains 12 residues. Trimming removed 5 bases at V and 3 bases at J, with 8 bases between. CDR3 coding DNA: TGTGCCAGCAGCCCAGGGGACTACGAGCAGTACTTC. Protein: CASSPGDYEQYF. Filled out from reference TRBV11-1 and TRBJ2-7, the complete variable domain reads EAEVAQSPRYKITEKSQAVAFWCDPISGHATLYWYRQILGQGPELLVQFQDESVVDDSQLPKDRFSAERLKGVDSTLKIQPAELGDSAMYLCASSPGDYEQYFGPGTRLTVT.